Following are 18 T cell receptor beta chains from one sample sequenced in a study of T cells after yellow fever vaccination. Via MiXCR, TCRdb re-called the 5' RACE reads, giving one row per CDR3 protein. The sample shows about 230,000 distinct CDR3 sequences, more than 6.5% of them seen only once. Sample: CD4+ T cells sorted from PBMCs, taken on the day of the yellow fever booster vaccination. The receptors derive from a man in his thirties or forties who received the YFV17D yellow fever vaccine.

Ten or more counts support this clonotype. The V call is TRBV6-1, the J call TRBJ2-3; 12 nucleotides line up with TRBD2. Germline V gives CDR1 MNHNS, CDR2 SASEGT. The V segment lost 6 bases and the J segment 4 bases; nucleotides outside the gene matches: 5. The length of the CDR3 is 15 residues. The CDR3 reads CASSPSGRAADTQYF. DNA for the CDR3: TGTGCCAGCAGCCCTAGCGGGAGGGCCGCAGATACGCAGTATTTT.

This clonotype has more than one count but fewer than ten. The CDR3 protein is CATTWRDTRGHEQFF. CDR3 coding DNA: TGTGCCACCACCTGGCGGGACACCCGGGGACATGAGCAGTTCTTC. V is TRBV10-3 and J is TRBJ2-1, with D possibly called TRBD1 or TRBD2 (6 bases each). CDR1 and CDR2 from the germline V gene are ENHRY and SYGVKD. The CDR3 consists of 15 residues. Trimming left V 10 bases short and J 8 bases short, with 24 bases between.

The chain is built from TRBV5-6 and TRBJ1-3, with a tentative D call TRBD1 (5 bases). CDR1 SGHDT and CDR2 YYEEEE come from the germline V gene. This CDR3 comprises 14 residues. Trimming pared 3 bases from V and 0 bases from J, leaving 7 bases between. This CDR3 is CASSSGASGNTIYF. CDR3 coding DNA: TGTGCCAGCAGCTCCGGGGCCTCTGGAAACACCATATATTTT.

This clonotype was observed at least ten times. V usage is TRBV18 and J usage is TRBJ1-2; D gene ambiguous. Trimming removed 3 bases from V and 1 base from J, with 6 bases in between. Germline CDR1 and CDR2: KGHSH and LQKENI. This CDR3 spans 13 amino acids. This CDR3 reads CASSPEDNYGYTF. The CDR3 nucleotides read TGTGCCAGCTCACCCGAGGATAACTATGGCTACACCTTC.

The chain uses TRBV4-3 and TRBJ2-7, with D possibly TRBD2 on 5 matching bases. CDR3 length: 15 amino acids. V was pared by 1 base and J by 0 bases, with 10 bases between. Germline V gene data show CDR1 as LGHNA and CDR2 as YSLEER. CDR3 sequence: CASSQVPADSYEQYF. The CDR3 DNA follows: TGCGCCAGCAGCCAAGTGCCAGCGGACTCCTACGAGCAGTACTTC.

The chain is built from TRBV20-1 and TRBJ1-1; D possibly corresponds to TRBD1 (5 bases). This CDR3 region has 11 residues. Germline V gives CDR1 DFQATT, CDR2 SNEGSKA (reference sequence). Written as DNA, the CDR3 is TGCAGCGTAATGGGGCACACTGAAGCTTTCTTT. It encodes CSVMGHTEAFF.

This clonotype was detected many times. This rearrangement joins TRBV30 to TRBJ2-7; D ambiguous. Trimming removed 2 bases from V and 2 bases from J, with 16 bases in between. This CDR3 spans 15 amino acids. CDR1 and CDR2 from the germline V gene are GTSNPN and SVGIG (reference sequence). Here the CDR3 DNA reads TGTGCCTGGAGTTCCCGTTGGGAACGTCCCTACGAGCAGTACTTC. Encoded protein: CAWSSRWERPYEQYF.

Comments on this clonotype: One junction end does not reproduce the germline sequence, and a read error may be involved. The genes are TRBV25-1 and TRBJ2-5, with D perhaps matching TRBD2 (6 bases). The CDR3 sequence is 13 residues long. Per germline, CDR1 MGHDK and CDR2 SYGVNS. This CDR3 is CASSLLDRDFLHF. The CDR3 coding sequence is TGTGCCAGCAGCCTTTTGGATCGGGACTTCCTGCACTTC.

This clonotype was detected many times. The chain is built from TRBV6-6 and TRBJ2-1; D possibly corresponds to TRBD1 (5 bases). V dropped 6 bases and J dropped 6 bases, with 9 bases sitting between them. The CDR3 totals 12 residues. Germline V lookup: CDR1 MNHNY, CDR2 SVGAGI (reference sequence). CDR3 sequence: CASSQDSNEQFF. CDR3 bases: TGTGCCAGCAGCCAAGACAGCAATGAGCAGTTCTTC.

At least ten counts were recorded for this clonotype. The V call is TRBV30, the J call TRBJ2-7; 8 positions agree with TRBD2. Germline V CDR1 and CDR2: GTSNPN, SVGIG (reference sequence). After removal of 8 bases from V and 5 bases from J, the junction contained 11 bases not matched to a gene. The CDR3 has 13 amino acids. CDR3: CAQDRGGSHEQYF. CDR3 nucleotide sequence: TGTGCCCAAGACCGGGGGGGATCCCACGAGCAGTACTTC.

This clonotype was counted a few times. This chain uses TRBV5-1 with TRBJ2-1, with D maybe TRBD1 (5 bases). The CDR3 runs to 16 residues. The germline gives CDR1 SGHRS, CDR2 YFSETQ. V was clipped by 2 bases and J by 8 bases, with 20 bases between them. CDR3 region: CASSFWPKGNADEQFF. CDR3 DNA: TGCGCCAGCAGCTTTTGGCCAAAGGGGAATGCAGATGAGCAGTTCTTC.

There are many counts of this clonotype. J is TRBJ1-1 and V is TRBV11-3; D not certain. This CDR3 is 15 amino acids long. Trimming took off 1 base at V and 0 bases at J, with 9 bases between the two ends. Germline loops: CDR1 SGHNT, CDR2 YENEEA. This CDR3 is CASSLGGDLNTEAFF. CDR3 nucleotide sequence: TGTGCCAGCAGCTTAGGTGGTGATTTGAACACTGAAGCTTTCTTT.

There are many counts of this clonotype. The rearrangement uses TRBV7-8 and TRBJ1-6; possibly TRBD1 for D (6 bases). The CDR3 runs 15 residues. The germline CDR1 and CDR2 sequences are SGHVS and FQNEAQ. Trimming took 1 base from V and 7 from J, leaving 11 bases between them. The DNA for the CDR3 is TGTGCCAGCAGCTTAGACGGGGGCGGCAATTCACCCCTCCACTTT. Translation gives CASSLDGGGNSPLHF.

This clonotype came up a few times. This chain uses TRBV18 with TRBJ2-1, with D perhaps matching TRBD1 (6 bases). V lost 0 bases and J 5 bases, leaving 8 bases between the germline ends. This CDR3 spans 14 amino acids. Germline assignment: CDR1 KGHSH and CDR2 LQKENI. CDR3: CASSPPDSNNEQFF. DNA of the CDR3: TGTGCCAGCTCACCACCGGACAGTAACAATGAGCAGTTCTTC.

The V gene is TRBV6-5, the J gene TRBJ2-3; TRBD1 matches 10 bases. This CDR3 spans 15 amino acids. Germline-derived CDR1 and CDR2 are MNHEY and SVGAGI. J was trimmed by 2 bases and V by 8 bases; bases with no gene match: 7. The CDR3 is CASGDRGRPTDTQYF. The DNA for the CDR3 is TGTGCCAGCGGAGACAGGGGGCGGCCCACAGATACGCAGTATTTT.

This clonotype appeared many times. J is TRBJ2-1 and V is TRBV20-1; the D gene is possibly TRBD2 (5 bases). The germline CDR1 and CDR2 sequences are DFQATT and SNEGSKA (reference sequence). Deletions cut 4 bases from V and 7 bases from J, with 14 bases between. The length of the CDR3 is 13 residues. CDR3 protein: CSAIFGNRNEQFF. CDR3 sequence (DNA): TGCAGTGCTATCTTCGGGAATAGGAATGAGCAGTTCTTC.

This clonotype was recorded many times. The rearrangement joins TRBV10-3 to TRBJ2-7, with D possibly matching TRBD1 (5 bases). CDR3 length equals 14 residues. Trimming stripped 2 bases from V and 0 bases from J, with 8 bases between. CDR1 and CDR2 (germline): ENHRY, SYGVKD. CDR3 amino acids: CAISEGAASYEQYF. Here the CDR3 DNA reads TGTGCCATCAGTGAGGGGGCAGCCTCCTACGAGCAGTACTTC.

In its sample, this clonotype was seen a few times. J is TRBJ2-1 and V is TRBV28; weak D call: TRBD2 (6 bases). Trimming stripped 8 bases from V and 6 bases from J, with 17 bases between. The germline V gene has CDR1 MDHEN and CDR2 SYDVKM. CDR3 length: 14 amino acids. The CDR3 sequence is CASAWGSGRNEQFF. For the CDR3, the DNA is TGTGCCAGCGCCTGGGGTAGCGGACGCAATGAGCAGTTCTTC.